A selection of T cell receptor beta chains follows, all from one sample in a study of technical replicates of blood from several donors. TCRdb's copy holds only in-frame clones and misses some; the assay was immunoSEQ multiplex PCR. The table shows some 77,000 clones, with roughly 91% occurring only once. The sample taken for sequencing was T cells isolated from PBMCs. Source of these receptors: a human donor in good health. CDR3s include the opening cysteine and the closing phenylalanine or tryptophan. A D gene is named only where the DNA matches it firmly. Not every row has a clone size; where given, it reads once, few, many or a size class.

j_gene | v_gene | abundance | d_gene | CDR3nt | CDR3aa
TRBJ1-1 | TRBV30 | - | - | TGTGCCTGGAGTGAACGGAGCAACACTGAAGCTTTCTTT | CAWSERSNTEAFF
TRBJ1-2 | TRBV6-5 | - | TRBD1 | TGTGCCAGCAGGCCCAGGGGGCGCAAGGATGGCTACACCTTC | CASRPRGRKDGYTF
TRBJ2-3 | TRBV6-1 | - | - | TGTGCCAGCAGTGATCCGGGAGGGGGCGATTGGGCAGATACGCAGTATTTT | CASSDPGGGDWADTQYF
TRBJ2-1 | TRBV7-2 | - | TRBD1 | TGTGCCAGCAGCTTAAGGAGACAGGGGTACGAATTCCATGAGCAGTTCTTC | CASSLRRQGYEFHEQFF
TRBJ2-1 | TRBV7-8 | - | TRBD2 | TGTGCCAGCAGCTTAGCGCTAGCGGACTTTTACAATGAGCAGTTCTTC | CASSLALADFYNEQFF
TRBJ2-1 | TRBV11-2 | - | - | TGTGCCAGCAGCTTCTCTAGTAGGTACAATGAGCAGTTCTTC | CASSFSSRYNEQFF
TRBJ2-1 | TRBV5-6 | - | - | TGTGCCAGCAGCTGGGCGGACTATGAGCAGTTCTTC | CASSWADYEQFF
TRBJ2-5 | TRBV6-5 | - | - | TGTGCCAGCAGTTACTCTCAGGGGTTTGGGACCCAGTACTTC | CASSYSQGFGTQYF
TRBJ1-2 | TRBV28 | - | - | TGTGCCAGCAGTTTGGGGGGAAGTGGTCCTAACTATGGCTACACCTTC | CASSLGGSGPNYGYTF
TRBJ1-1 | TRBV21-1 | few | - | TGTGCCAGCAGCCTACGGGACAGGGGAAACACTGAAGCTTTCTTT | CASSLRDRGNTEAFF
TRBJ1-1 | TRBV28 | few | - | TGTGCCAGCAGTTTCCCATACACTGAAGCTTTCTTT | CASSFPYTEAFF
TRBJ2-1 | TRBV19 | - | - | TGTGCCAGTACATCAAACTACAATGAGCAGTTCTTC | CASTSNYNEQFF
TRBJ2-7 | TRBV9 | - | TRBD2 | TGTGCCAGCAGCGTAGAAGCGGGAAGGGACGAGCAGTACTTC | CASSVEAGRDEQYF
TRBJ1-2 | TRBV29-1 | - | - | TGCAGCGTCCTACCTGAGGTTAACTATGGCTACACCTTC | CSVLPEVNYGYTF
TRBJ2-3 | TRBV4-1 | - | - | TGCGCCAGCAGCCAAGTCTTCTCGGGCACAGATACGCAGTATTTT | CASSQVFSGTDTQYF
TRBJ2-1 | TRBV27 | - | TRBD2 | TGTGCCAGCAGTATACTAGCGGGAGTGGGTAATGAGCAGTTCTTC | CASSILAGVGNEQFF
TRBJ1-2 | TRBV7-9 | - | TRBD1 | TGTGCCAGCACCGAATCGACAGGGCGGAACTATGGCTACACCTTC | CASTESTGRNYGYTF
TRBJ2-1 | TRBV10-3 | - | TRBD1 | TGTGCCACTTATGGGGACAGGGGGCGGCGGTCCGACAATGAGCAGTTCTTC | CATYGDRGRRSDNEQFF
TRBJ1-5 | TRBV28 | - | - | TGTGCCAGCAGTCCACCAAACCTATATCAGCCCCAGCATTTT | CASSPPNLYQPQHF
TRBJ2-7 | TRBV27 | - | - | TGTGCCAGCAGTGATACTTACGAGCAGTACTTC | CASSDTYEQYF
TRBJ1-4 | TRBV4-3 | - | - | TGCGCCAGCAGCCAAGATAGGGGACTGGGCGAAAAACTGTTTTTT | CASSQDRGLGEKLFF
TRBJ1-4 | TRBV19 | - | - | TGTGCCAGTAGTACCCTACCAGGTGAAAAACTGTTTTTT | CASSTLPGEKLFF
TRBJ2-7 | TRBV5-6 | - | - | TGTGCCAGCAGCCCATTCTCAGGGGTCTGGGAGCAGTACTTC | CASSPFSGVWEQYF